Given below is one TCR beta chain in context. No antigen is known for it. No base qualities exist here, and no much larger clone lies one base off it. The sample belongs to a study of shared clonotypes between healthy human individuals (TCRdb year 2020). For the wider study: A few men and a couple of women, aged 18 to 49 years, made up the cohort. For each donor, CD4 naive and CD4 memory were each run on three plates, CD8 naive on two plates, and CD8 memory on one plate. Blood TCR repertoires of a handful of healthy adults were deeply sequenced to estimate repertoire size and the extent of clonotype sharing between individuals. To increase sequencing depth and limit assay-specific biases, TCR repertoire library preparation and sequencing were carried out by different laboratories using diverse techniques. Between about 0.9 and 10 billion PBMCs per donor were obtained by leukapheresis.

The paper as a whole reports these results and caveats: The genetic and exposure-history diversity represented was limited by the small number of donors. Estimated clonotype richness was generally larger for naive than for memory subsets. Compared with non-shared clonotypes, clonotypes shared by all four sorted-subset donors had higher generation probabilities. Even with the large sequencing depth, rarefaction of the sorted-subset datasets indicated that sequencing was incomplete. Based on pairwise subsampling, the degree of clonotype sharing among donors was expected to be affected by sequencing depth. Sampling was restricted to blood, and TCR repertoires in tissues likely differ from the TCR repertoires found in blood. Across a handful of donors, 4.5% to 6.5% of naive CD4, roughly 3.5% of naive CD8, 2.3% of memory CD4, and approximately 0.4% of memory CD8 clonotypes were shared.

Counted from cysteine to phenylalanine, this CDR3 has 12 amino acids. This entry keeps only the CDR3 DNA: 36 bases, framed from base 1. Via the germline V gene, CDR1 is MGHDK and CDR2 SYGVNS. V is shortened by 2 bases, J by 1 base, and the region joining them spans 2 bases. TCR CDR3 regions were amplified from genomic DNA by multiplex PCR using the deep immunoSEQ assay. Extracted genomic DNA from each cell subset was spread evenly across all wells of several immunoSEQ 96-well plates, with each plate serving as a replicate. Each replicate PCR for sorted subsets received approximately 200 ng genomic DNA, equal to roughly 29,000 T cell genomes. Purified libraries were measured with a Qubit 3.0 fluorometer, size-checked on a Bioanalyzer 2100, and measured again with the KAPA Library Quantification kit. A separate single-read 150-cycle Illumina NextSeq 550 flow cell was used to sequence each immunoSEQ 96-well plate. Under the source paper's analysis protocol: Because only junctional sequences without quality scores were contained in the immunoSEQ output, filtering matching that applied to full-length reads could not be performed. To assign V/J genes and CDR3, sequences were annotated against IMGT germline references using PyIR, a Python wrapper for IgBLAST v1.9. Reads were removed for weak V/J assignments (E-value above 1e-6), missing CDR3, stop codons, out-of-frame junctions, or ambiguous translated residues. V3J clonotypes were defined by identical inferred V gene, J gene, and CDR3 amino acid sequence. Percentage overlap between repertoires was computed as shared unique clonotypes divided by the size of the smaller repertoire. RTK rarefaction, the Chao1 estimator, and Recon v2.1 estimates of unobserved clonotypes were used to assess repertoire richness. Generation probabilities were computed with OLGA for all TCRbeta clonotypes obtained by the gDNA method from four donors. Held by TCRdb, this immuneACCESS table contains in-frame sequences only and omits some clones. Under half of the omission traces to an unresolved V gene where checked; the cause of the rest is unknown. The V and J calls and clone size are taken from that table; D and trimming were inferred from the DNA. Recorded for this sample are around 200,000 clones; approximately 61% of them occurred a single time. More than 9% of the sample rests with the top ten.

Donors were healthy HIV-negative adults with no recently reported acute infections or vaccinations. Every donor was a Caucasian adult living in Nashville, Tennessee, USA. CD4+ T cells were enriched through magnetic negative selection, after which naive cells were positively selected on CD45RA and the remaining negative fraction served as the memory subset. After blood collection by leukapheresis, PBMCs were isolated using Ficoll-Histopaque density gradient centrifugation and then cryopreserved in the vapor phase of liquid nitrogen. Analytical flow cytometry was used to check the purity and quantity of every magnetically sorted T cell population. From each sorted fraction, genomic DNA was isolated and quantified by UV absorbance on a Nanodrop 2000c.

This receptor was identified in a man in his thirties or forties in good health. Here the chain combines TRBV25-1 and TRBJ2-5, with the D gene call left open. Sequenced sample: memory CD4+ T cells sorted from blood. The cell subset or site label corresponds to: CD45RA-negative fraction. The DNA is TGTGCCAGCAGTGAACCCCAAGAGACCCAGTACTTC. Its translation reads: CASSEPQETQYF.